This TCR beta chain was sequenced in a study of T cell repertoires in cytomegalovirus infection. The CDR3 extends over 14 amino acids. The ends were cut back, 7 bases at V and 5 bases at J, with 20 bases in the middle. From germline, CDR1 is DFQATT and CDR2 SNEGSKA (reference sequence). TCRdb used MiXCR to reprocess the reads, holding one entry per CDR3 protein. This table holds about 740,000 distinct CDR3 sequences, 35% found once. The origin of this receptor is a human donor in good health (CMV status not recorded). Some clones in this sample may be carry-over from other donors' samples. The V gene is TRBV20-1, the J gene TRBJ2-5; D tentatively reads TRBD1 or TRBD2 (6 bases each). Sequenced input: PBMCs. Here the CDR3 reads CSGGTGGKGETQYF. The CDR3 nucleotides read TGCAGTGGTGGGACCGGGGGCAAGGGGGAGACCCAGTACTTC.